These 31 T cell receptor beta chains were all obtained from the same sample, sequenced in a study of vaccination and CD4 T cells after COVID-19. Treatment reported: approximately 9-day PBMC culture with coronavirus spike peptide pools or control peptides (ViraFEST assay). Sequenced with the Oncomine TCR Beta short-read assay was DNA taken from cultured CD4+ T cells. Via MiXCR, TCRdb re-called the PCR reads, giving one row per CDR3 protein. There are about 10,000 distinct CDR3 sequences in the sample; roughly 63% occur only once, and roughly 25% lies in the top ten. These receptors have no identified antigens. The sequencing sample was made of CD4+ T cells from blood, cultured in vitro. These receptors all come from a human donor who had recovered from COVID-19.

The chain combines TRBV7-6 with TRBJ2-7; TRBD1 might be the D (6 bases). CDR1 and CDR2 from the germline V gene are SGHVS and FNYEAQ. V dropped 0 bases and J dropped 0 bases, with 9 bases sitting between them. This CDR3 has 15 amino acids. The CDR3 nucleotides read TGTGCCAGCAGCTTAGCTGTAGGGGGCTCCTACGAGCAGTACTTC. Its translation: CASSLAVGGSYEQYF.

The CDR3 region is CASSYSTGNRETQYF. CDR3 DNA sequence: TGTGCCAGCAGTTACTCAACAGGGAACCGAGAGACCCAGTACTTC. The V and J genes are TRBV6-5 and TRBJ2-5, with D perhaps TRBD1 (6 bases). Germline CDR1 is MNHEY and CDR2 is SVGAGI. Trimming pared 0 bases from V and 4 bases from J, leaving 12 bases between. The CDR3 is 15 residues long.

The rearrangement joins TRBV20-1 to TRBJ2-3, with TRBD2 identical over 8 bases. V was clipped by 6 bases and J by 6 bases; unmatched bases: 14. This CDR3 has 15 amino acids. CDR1 DFQATT and CDR2 SNEGSKA come from the germline V gene (reference sequence). The CDR3 DNA follows: TGCAGTGCCCCAGGGTGGTCGGGAGGGTTCGATACGCAGTATTTT. This codes for CSAPGWSGGFDTQYF.

The chain links TRBV2 to TRBJ1-5; D is uncertain. The CDR3 is made up of 15 amino acids. Germline V gene sequence: CDR1 SNHLY, CDR2 FYNNEI. V was trimmed by 2 bases and J by 2 bases, leaving 10 bases between them. The CDR3 region has the DNA TGTGCCAGCAGTGAATGGAGGGAGGGCAATCAGCCCCAGCATTTT. Protein sequence: CASSEWREGNQPQHF.

The chain uses TRBV12-3 or TRBV12-4 and TRBJ2-1; D might be TRBD1 (6 bases). The CDR3 spans 14 residues. The ends were cut back, 1 base at V and 4 bases at J, with 8 bases in the middle. The CDR3 here is CASSLDRAYNEQFF. The CDR3 DNA sequence: TGTGCCAGCAGTTTAGACAGGGCGTACAATGAGCAGTTCTTC.

This rearrangement joins TRBV2 to TRBJ1-1; 7 bases match TRBD1. V dropped 5 bases and J dropped 5; count of bases not matched to a gene: 8. The length of the CDR3 is 14 residues. The germline CDR1 and CDR2 sequences are SNHLY and FYNNEI. CDR3 sequence: CASSTYRGGTEAFF. CDR3 bases: TGTGCCAGCAGTACCTACAGGGGTGGTACTGAAGCTTTCTTT. The full variable domain, completed using reference TRBV2 and TRBJ1-1, is EPEVTQTPSHQVTQMGQEVILRCVPISNHLYFYWYRQILGQKVEFLVSFYNNEISEKSEIFDDQFSVERPDGSNFTLKIRSTKLEDSAMYFCASSTYRGGTEAFFGQGTRLTVV.

V is TRBV7-6 and J is TRBJ2-7, with D uncertain. Deletions cut 5 bases from V and 5 bases from J, with 16 bases between. The CDR3 runs to 14 residues. CDR1 is SGHVS and CDR2 is FNYEAQ in the germline V gene. The CDR3: CASSDTNSFHEQYF. DNA for the CDR3: TGTGCCAGCAGCGACACAAACTCTTTCCACGAGCAGTACTTC.

This rearrangement joins TRBV4-2 to TRBJ1-5, with a weak D call TRBD1 (5 bases). The CDR3 is 14 amino acids. In germline, CDR1 is LGHNA, CDR2 YNFKEQ. V gave up 1 base and J gave up 5 bases, with 9 bases separating them. CDR3 nucleotide sequence: TGTGCCAGCAGCCAAGCCAGGGTGTATCAGCCCCAGCATTTT. Its protein product is CASSQARVYQPQHF.

In this sample, this clonotype turned up a few times. The chain carries TRBV6-4 and TRBJ1-2; D possibly corresponds to TRBD1 (6 bases). Germline V CDR1 and CDR2: MRHNA, SNTAGT. The CDR3 covers 13 residues. The germline V and J ends were trimmed by 6 bases and 3 bases, with 11 bases remaining between them. The chain's CDR3 is CASSPQGYYGYTF. CDR3 nucleotides: TGTGCCAGCAGCCCACAGGGCTACTATGGCTACACCTTC.

This clonotype appeared a few times. The CDR3 here is CSATPDGKYTDTQYF. The CDR3 DNA is TGCAGTGCCACTCCGGACGGGAAATACACAGATACGCAGTATTTT. This sequence joins TRBV20-1 and TRBJ2-3; D is possibly TRBD2 (5 bases). The germline V gene encodes CDR1 DFQATT and CDR2 SNEGSKA (reference sequence). CDR3 size: 15 residues. The V and J ends lost 6 bases and 2 bases respectively, with 18 bases between them.

The table lists this clonotype with a few counts. This rearrangement joins TRBV6-1 to TRBJ1-5; D is perhaps TRBD1 (5 bases). Trimming took 6 bases from V and 4 from J, leaving 19 bases between them. Germline lookup yields CDR1 MNHNS and CDR2 SASEGT. CDR3 length: 16 residues. CDR3 bases: TGTGCCAGCAGCCCACTAGGGTCGGGGCGAAATCAGCCCCAGCATTTT. Translation gives CASSPLGSGRNQPQHF.

The chain has TRBV5-5 and TRBJ1-2; a weak D match, TRBD1 (6 bases). This CDR3 has 14 residues. Germline V gene lookup returns CDR1 SGHKS and CDR2 YYEKEE (reference sequence). V gave up 4 bases and J gave up 2 bases, with 12 bases separating them. In DNA form, the CDR3 reads TGTGCCAGCAGCCGGAGGGGGGACAACTATGGCTACACCTTC. Translating it yields CASSRRGDNYGYTF. The whole variable domain, filled in from reference TRBV5-5 and TRBJ1-2, reads DAGVTQSPTHLIKTRGQQVTLRCSPISGHKSVSWYQQVLGQGPQFIFQYYEKEERGRGNFPDRFSARQFPNYSSELNVNALLLGDSALYLCASSRRGDNYGYTFGSGTRLTVV.

The chain recombines TRBV4-2 with TRBJ1-6, with D unclear. The CDR3 is 15 residues long. Germline assignment: CDR1 LGHNA and CDR2 YNFKEQ. V lost 2 bases to trimming and J lost 8 bases, with 13 bases between them. DNA for the CDR3: TGTGCCAGCAGCCAACAAACCCTTGGGGATTCACCCCTCCACTTT. This sequence encodes CASSQQTLGDSPLHF.

This sequence joins TRBV20-1 and TRBJ2-3; D gene ambiguous. Trimming stripped 3 bases from V and 1 base from J, with 8 bases between. Germline-derived CDR1 and CDR2 are DFQATT and SNEGSKA (reference sequence). This CDR3 spans 13 amino acids. The CDR3 loop reads CSASFRGTDTQYF. CDR3 bases: TGCAGTGCTAGTTTCCGGGGCACAGATACGCAGTATTTT.

The table lists this clonotype with a few counts. The chain uses TRBV6-1 and TRBJ2-3; 11 bases line up with TRBD2. Germline CDR1 reads MNHNS; CDR2 reads SASEGT. The junction had 13 bases not matched to a gene; V was cut back by 9 bases and J by 14 bases. The CDR3 length is 13 residues. The CDR3: CASRLAGGGTGYF. The DNA of the CDR3 is TGTGCCAGTCGGCTAGCGGGAGGTGGGACGGGGTATTTT.

This sequence joins TRBV20-1 and TRBJ1-2; D ambiguous. The CDR3 totals 16 residues. Trimming shortened V by 0 bases and J by 1 base, and 15 bases separated the two germline ends. In germline, CDR1 is DFQATT, CDR2 SNEGSKA (reference sequence). The CDR3 DNA sequence: TGCAGTGCTAGAGATCCCGCAATGAGGGTTAACTATGGCTACACCTTC. Encoded protein: CSARDPAMRVNYGYTF.

This clonotype was seen only once. This sequence joins TRBV12-3 or TRBV12-4 and TRBJ2-5; D unclear. Deletions cut 2 bases from V and 2 bases from J, with 9 bases between. This CDR3 is 14 amino acids long. CDR3 nucleotide sequence: TGTGCCAGCAGTTTACGGCGGCAGCAAGAGACCCAGTACTTC. Residues: CASSLRRQQETQYF.

In this sample, this clonotype turned up a few times. The chain couples TRBV10-3 to TRBJ1-2; no clear D. This CDR3 contains 16 residues. Germline loops: CDR1 ENHRY, CDR2 SYGVKD. Trimming took off 3 bases at V and 8 bases at J, with 22 bases between the two ends. The CDR3 loop reads CAISDPAIARRGGYTF. The CDR3 DNA reads as TGTGCCATCAGTGACCCTGCTATAGCCCGACGAGGGGGCTACACCTTC.

V is TRBV7-9 and J is TRBJ1-5; the D gene is possibly TRBD1 (5 bases). Germline CDR1 SEHNR, CDR2 FQNEAQ (reference sequence). Trimming pared 5 bases from V and 7 bases from J, leaving 12 bases between. The CDR3 spans 13 residues. The CDR3 loop is CASSPSGGQPQHF. CDR3 nucleotides: TGTGCCAGCAGCCCTTCGGGGGGACAGCCCCAGCATTTT.

This clonotype was counted between two and nine times. The chain recombines TRBV12-3 or TRBV12-4 with TRBJ1-1; TRBD1 is a possible D gene (5 bases). The length of the CDR3 is 14 residues. Deletions cut 7 bases from V and 6 bases from J, with 18 bases between. The CDR3 region has the DNA TGTGCCAGCATCTTTTGGCAGGGTGCCGCTGAAGCTTTCTTT. This translates into CASIFWQGAAEAFF.

The sample holds a few counts of this clonotype. This chain connects TRBV2 to TRBJ2-5, with 7 bases matching TRBD1. V was pared by 4 bases and J by 5 bases, with 10 bases of the junction left unmatched. The CDR3 consists of 15 residues. The germline gives CDR1 SNHLY, CDR2 FYNNEI. The CDR3 coding sequence is TGTGCCAGCAGTGGGATGACAGGGTTCTCGGAGACCCAGTACTTC. It translates to CASSGMTGFSETQYF.

V is TRBV24-1 and J is TRBJ2-1; 12 nucleotides align to TRBD2. Germline CDR1 and CDR2: KGHDR and SFDVKD. The CDR3 sequence is 22 residues long. The junction had 19 bases not matched to a gene; V was cut back by 5 bases and J by 0 bases. The DNA of the CDR3 is TGTGCCACCAGTGGAACCGCAACGACTAGCGGGAGCCTTATCAGCTCCTACAATGAGCAGTTCTTC. As protein: CATSGTATTSGSLISSYNEQFF.

The J gene is TRBJ1-2, the V gene TRBV6-1; D remains ambiguous. There are 12 residues in the CDR3. Trimming took 1 base from V and 7 from J, leaving 7 bases between them. The germline gives CDR1 MNHNS, CDR2 SASEGT. The CDR3 loop is CASSEVGLGYTF. CDR3 coding DNA: TGTGCCAGCAGTGAAGTAGGGCTTGGCTACACCTTC.

This chain connects TRBV20-1 to TRBJ2-1; 7 positions agree with TRBD2. CDR1 and CDR2 from the germline V gene are DFQATT and SNEGSKA (reference sequence). There are 14 residues in the CDR3. With 1 base clipped from V and 9 bases from J, the junction kept 9 bases outside the gene matches. CDR3 coding DNA: TGCAGTGCTAGAGCCCCAGGGCGGGAGTCTGAGCAGTTCTTC. Translated: CSARAPGRESEQFF.

In its sample, this clonotype was seen a few times. CDR3 sequence: CSARNTGPGMRTEAFF. The CDR3 DNA is TGCAGTGCTCGTAATACAGGGCCTGGAATGAGGACTGAAGCTTTCTTT. The chain recombines TRBV20-1 with TRBJ1-1; possible D gene TRBD1, 6 bases. The germline V and J ends were trimmed by 5 bases and 5 bases, with 24 bases remaining between them. The CDR3 is 16 amino acids. Germline lookup yields CDR1 DFQATT and CDR2 SNEGSKA (reference sequence).

There are a few counts of this clonotype. The rearrangement joins TRBV20-1 to TRBJ2-4; the D gene is possibly TRBD2 (5 bases). With 6 bases removed from V and 0 bases from J, the gap between germline ends came to 12 bases. The CDR3 spans 14 residues. Germline CDR1 reads DFQATT; CDR2 reads SNEGSKA (reference sequence). The CDR3 DNA reads TGCAGTGCGTTCGAACTAGGAGCCAAAAACATTCAGTACTTC. This codes for CSAFELGAKNIQYF.

This sequence joins TRBV7-7 and TRBJ2-7, with 11 bases fitting TRBD2. This CDR3 has 11 amino acids. Germline loops: CDR1 SSHAT, CDR2 FNYEAQ (reference sequence). Here the CDR3 DNA reads TGTGTAGCGGGAGGGTCCTACGAGCAGTACTTC. Protein: CVAGGSYEQYF. The full variable domain, with the rest looked up from reference TRBV7-7 and TRBJ2-7, is GAGVSQSPRYKVTKRGQDVTLRCDPISSHATLYWYQQALGQGPEFLTYFNYEAQPDKSGLPSDRFSAERPEGSISTLTIQRTEQRDSAMYRCVAGGSYEQYFGPGTRLTVT.

This clonotype is judged large. V is TRBV7-3 and J is TRBJ2-2; 11 bases map to TRBD2. Trimming cost V 5 bases and J 4 bases; bases outside gene matches: 3. Germline V lookup: CDR1 SGHTA, CDR2 FQGTGA. The length of the CDR3 is 15 residues. This CDR3 is CASSAGLAGTGELFF. For the CDR3, the DNA is TGTGCCAGCAGCGCCGGACTAGCGGGCACCGGGGAGCTGTTTTTT.

This clonotype was seen a handful of times. This chain uses TRBV6-1 with TRBJ1-2; TRBD1 matches at 8 bases. The CDR3 runs 13 residues. V lost 7 bases to trimming and J lost 8 bases; unmatched junction nucleotides: 9. CDR1 and CDR2 from the germline V gene are MNHNS and SASEGT. The CDR3 region has the DNA TGTGCCAGCACAATCAGGGGGCCTGAGGGCTACACCTTC. Amino acid sequence: CASTIRGPEGYTF.

The genes are TRBV5-4 and TRBJ2-5; D is ambiguous. This CDR3 is built from 13 residues. The V end was cut by 0 bases, the J end by 2 bases, with 5 bases between. Germline V gives CDR1 SGHNT, CDR2 YYREEE (reference sequence). DNA of the CDR3: TGTGCCAGCAGCTTGGGACTGCAAGAGACCCAGTACTTC. It yields the protein CASSLGLQETQYF.

The rearrangement joins TRBV12-3 or TRBV12-4 to TRBJ2-5, with 9 bases that match TRBD2. With 3 bases clipped from V and 11 bases from J, the junction kept 4 bases outside the gene matches. This CDR3 contains 12 residues. The CDR3 bases are TGTGCCAGCAGTTTCTCTAGCGGGGATCAGTACTTC. Translated, it gives CASSFSSGDQYF.